This T cell receptor beta chain is drawn from a study of post-analysis software for immune sequencing data. Findings and limits, study-wide: Patients had higher frequencies than controls of roughly five TRBV segments, including TRBV5-6, TRBV5-1 and TRBV20-1. Significantly decreased normalized Chao1 diversity was recorded for multiple sclerosis patients relative to controls.

This CDR3 is built from 14 residues. V dropped 3 bases and J dropped 0 bases, with 12 bases sitting between them. Germline CDR1 reads DFQATT; CDR2 reads SNEGSKA (reference sequence). As regards this clonotype: Its matching antigen is unknown.

The authors incorporated unique molecular identifiers into the TCR beta cDNA libraries. About 500,000 cDNA molecules were obtained per 1 to 10 million input T cells. Using its own MiXCR run on the PCR reads, TCRdb lists one record per CDR3 protein. Among some 690,000 distinct CDR3 sequences, roughly three fifths were seen once, and the ten largest hold approximately 10%. The receptor's source is a girl aged 2-15 years with multiple sclerosis. The sequenced sample was blood. The rearrangement joins TRBV20-1 to TRBJ2-7; a possible D gene is TRBD2 (5 bases). CDR3 loop: CSARRVSSSYEQYF. CDR3 bases: TGCAGTGCTAGGCGGGTGTCCAGCTCCTACGAGCAGTACTTC.